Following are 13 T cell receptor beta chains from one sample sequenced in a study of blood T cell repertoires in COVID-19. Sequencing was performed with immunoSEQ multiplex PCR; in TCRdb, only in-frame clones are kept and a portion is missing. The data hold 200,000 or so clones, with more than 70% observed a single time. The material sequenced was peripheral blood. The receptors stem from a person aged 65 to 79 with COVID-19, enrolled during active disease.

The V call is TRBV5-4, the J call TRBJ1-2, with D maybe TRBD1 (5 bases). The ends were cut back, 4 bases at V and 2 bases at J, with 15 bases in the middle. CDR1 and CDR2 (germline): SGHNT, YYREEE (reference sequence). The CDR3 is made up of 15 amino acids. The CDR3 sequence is CASSRGTDGNYGYTF. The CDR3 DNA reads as TGTGCCAGCAGCAGGGGTACCGACGGAAACTATGGCTACACCTTC.

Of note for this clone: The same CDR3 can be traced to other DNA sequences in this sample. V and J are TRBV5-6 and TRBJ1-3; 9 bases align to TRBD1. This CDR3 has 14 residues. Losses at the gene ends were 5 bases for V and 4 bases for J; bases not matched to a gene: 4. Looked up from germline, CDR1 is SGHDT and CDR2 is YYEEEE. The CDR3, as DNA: TGTGCCAGCAGACAGGGGGCGAGCGGAAACACCATATATTTT. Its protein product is CASRQGASGNTIYF.

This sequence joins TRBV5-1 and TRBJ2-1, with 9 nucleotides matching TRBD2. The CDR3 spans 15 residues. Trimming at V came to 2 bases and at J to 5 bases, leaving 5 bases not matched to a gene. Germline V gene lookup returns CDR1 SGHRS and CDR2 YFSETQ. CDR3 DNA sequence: TGCGCCAGCAGCTTTTCTAGCGGGATCCACAATGAGCAGTTCTTC. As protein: CASSFSSGIHNEQFF.

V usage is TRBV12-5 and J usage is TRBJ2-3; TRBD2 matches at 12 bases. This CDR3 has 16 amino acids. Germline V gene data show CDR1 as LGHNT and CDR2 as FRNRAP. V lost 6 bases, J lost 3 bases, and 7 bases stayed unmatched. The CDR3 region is CASGAGTSGYTDTQYF. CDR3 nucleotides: TGTGCTAGTGGCGCCGGGACTAGCGGGTATACAGATACGCAGTATTTT.

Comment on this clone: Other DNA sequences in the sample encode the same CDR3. The CDR3 nucleotides are TGTGCCAGCAGCTCCAGCACCGGGGAGCTGTTTTTT. It codes for CASSSSTGELFF. The genes are TRBV7-9 and TRBJ2-2, with no clear D. The V end was cut by 4 bases, the J end by 4 bases, with 4 bases between. CDR3 length: 12 residues. The germline V gene encodes CDR1 SEHNR and CDR2 FQNEAQ (reference sequence).

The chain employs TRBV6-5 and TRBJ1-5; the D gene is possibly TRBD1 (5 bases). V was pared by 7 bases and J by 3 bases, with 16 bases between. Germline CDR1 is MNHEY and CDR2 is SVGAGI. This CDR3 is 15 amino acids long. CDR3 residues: CASTLGGMNNQPQHF. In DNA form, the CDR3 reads TGTGCCAGCACCCTGGGGGGTATGAACAATCAGCCCCAGCATTTT.

CDR3 nucleotide sequence: TGTGCCAGTACTACAGGGGTTGCAACTAATGAAAAACTGTTTTTT. It yields the protein CASTTGVATNEKLFF. The J gene is TRBJ1-4, the V gene TRBV19; 7 nucleotides line up with TRBD1. V was pared by 7 bases and J by 0 bases, with 5 bases of the junction left unmatched. Germline CDR1 is LNHDA and CDR2 is SQIVND (reference sequence). CDR3 length: 15 residues.

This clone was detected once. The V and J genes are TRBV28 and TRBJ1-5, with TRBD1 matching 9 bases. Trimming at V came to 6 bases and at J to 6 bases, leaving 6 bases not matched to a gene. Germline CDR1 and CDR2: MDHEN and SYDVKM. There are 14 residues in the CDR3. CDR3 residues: CASSLGQGGQPQHF. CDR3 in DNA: TGTGCCAGCAGCCTGGGACAGGGAGGTCAGCCCCAGCATTTT.

The CDR3 sequence: CASKPGQGRSPLHF. The CDR3 DNA sequence: TGTGCCAGCAAGCCGGGACAGGGGAGATCACCCCTCCACTTT. The chain is built from TRBV6-5 and TRBJ1-6; the match to TRBD1 covers 10 bases. This CDR3 is built from 14 residues. CDR1 and CDR2 (germline): MNHEY, SVGAGI. V lost 7 bases and J lost 10; bases outside the gene matches: 7.

CDR3 region: CAWNRGRTEAFF. The DNA of the CDR3 is TGTGCCTGGAACAGGGGAAGGACTGAAGCTTTCTTT. This chain connects TRBV30 to TRBJ1-1; 7 bases line up with TRBD1. With 4 bases clipped from V and 5 bases from J, the junction kept 4 bases outside the gene matches. CDR3 size: 12 residues. Germline V gene sequence: CDR1 GTSNPN, CDR2 SVGIG (reference sequence).

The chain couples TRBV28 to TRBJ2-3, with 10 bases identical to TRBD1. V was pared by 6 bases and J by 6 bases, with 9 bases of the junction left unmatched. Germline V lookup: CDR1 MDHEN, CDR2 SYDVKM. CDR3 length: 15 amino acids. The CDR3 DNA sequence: TGTGCCAGCAGCCGGACGGACAGGGGGAAGGATACGCAGTATTTT. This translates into CASSRTDRGKDTQYF.

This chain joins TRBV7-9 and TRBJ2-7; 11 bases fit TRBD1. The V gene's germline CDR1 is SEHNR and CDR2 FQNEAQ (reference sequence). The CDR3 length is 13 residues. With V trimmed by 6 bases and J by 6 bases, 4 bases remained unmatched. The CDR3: CASSGQGASEQYF. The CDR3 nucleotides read TGTGCCAGCAGTGGACAGGGGGCGAGCGAGCAGTACTTC.

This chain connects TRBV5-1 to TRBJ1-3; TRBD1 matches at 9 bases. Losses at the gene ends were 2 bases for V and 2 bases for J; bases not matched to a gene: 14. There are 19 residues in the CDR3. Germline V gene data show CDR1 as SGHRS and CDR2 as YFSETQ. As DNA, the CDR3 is TGCGCCAGCAGCTTTGACCCGGGACAGGGTTATGTAACTGGAAACACCATATATTTT. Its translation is CASSFDPGQGYVTGNTIYF.